This TCR beta chain derives from a study of cytomegalovirus exposure and HLA in healthy donors. 60 Vbeta and 13 Jbeta primers were used in PCR. TCRdb's copy holds only in-frame clones and misses some; the assay was immunoSEQ multiplex PCR. The sample records around 150,000 clones, more than 65% being singletons. Study findings and constraints: Among donors in an Asian-associated ancestry cluster, a later analysis reportedly found fewer N-insertions than the roughly 700-donor mean. Because they were indistinguishable, some V segments, including TRBV6-2 and TRBV6-3, were excluded. Later analysis identified a missense DCLRE1C variant that was linked to TCR beta V- and J-gene trimming.

Note on this clone: Its antigen is unknown.

Germline V gene sequence: CDR1 SGHRS, CDR2 YFSETQ. The CDR3 contains 16 residues. V was clipped by 0 bases and J by 1 base, with 11 bases between them. This clonotype was sampled from a man between 50 and 59 years old in good health and CMV-seropositive. V gene TRBV5-1 combines with J gene TRBJ2-1; tentatively, D is TRBD2 (6 bases). Sequencing was done on a sample of PBMCs. CDR3 DNA: TGCGCCAGCAGCTTGGTTGGTCTAGCGTCCTACAATGAGCAGTTCTTC. This gives the protein CASSLVGLASYNEQFF.